A single T cell receptor (beta chain) is shown here with its context. Its antigen is as yet unknown. These data come from a study of CD4+ T cells in melanoma. Whole-study findings and limits: CD8+ T cell, macrophage and B cell function reportedly correlated with neoantigen-specific CD4+ T cells. Reportedly, melanoma neoantigen-specific CD4+ T cells showed varied differentiation states.

The table came from immunoSEQ multiplex PCR; TCRdb's copy has only in-frame clones and leaves some out. This table has around 100,000 clones, around 92% appearing once. In germline, CDR1 is MNHEY, CDR2 SMNVEV (reference sequence). The CDR3 consists of 15 residues. V was pared by 7 bases and J by 1 base, with 14 bases between. The sequence was obtained from a human donor with melanoma. Sequenced material: peripheral blood. The chain links TRBV27 to TRBJ2-1; D unresolved. Written as DNA, the CDR3 is TGTGCCAGCACCTTAAAAGGGATTTCCTACAATGAGCAGTTCTTC. Its protein is CASTLKGISYNEQFF.